This is a list of T cell receptor beta chains from one sample in a study of identical twins. TCRdb processed the 5' RACE reads anew with MiXCR; each CDR3 protein has one entry. The sample yields fewer than 500,000 distinct CDR3 sequences, less than 25% seen once. This sample was shared with a second study, whose subject was T cells expressing NK-cell markers.

The specimen was CD4+ T cells sorted from blood. The receptors come from a woman aged 18-30 years in good health. Both conserved end residues are part of each CDR3. Each record gives: CDR3 protein, CDR3 DNA, V gene, J gene, clone size, D gene. D genes are given only for firm matches. Size is omitted from some rows. Given values are once, few, many or a class for expanded clones.

cdr3_aa: CASSTTGGTIYF
cdr3_nt: TGTGCCAGCAGTACGACAGGGGGAACCATATATTTT
v_call: TRBV12-3/TRBV12-4
j_call: TRBJ1-3
clone_size: -
d_call: TRBD1

cdr3_aa: CASSFNTNTEAFF
cdr3_nt: TGTGCCAGCAGCTTTAATACGAACACTGAAGCTTTCTTT
v_call: TRBV5-5
j_call: TRBJ1-1
clone_size: many
d_call: -

cdr3_aa: CASSQGGTSGEKEQFF
cdr3_nt: TGTGCCAGCAGCCAAGGGGGGACTAGCGGGGAGAAAGAGCAGTTCTTC
v_call: TRBV4-2
j_call: TRBJ2-1
clone_size: many
d_call: TRBD2

cdr3_aa: CASSQALGTGSYEQYF
cdr3_nt: TGTGCCAGCAGCCAAGCCCTGGGGACGGGCTCCTACGAGCAGTACTTC
v_call: TRBV4-2
j_call: TRBJ2-7
clone_size: -
d_call: -

cdr3_aa: CASRAGRTSGSVEQFF
cdr3_nt: TGTGCCAGCAGAGCCGGAAGGACTAGCGGGAGTGTTGAGCAGTTCTTC
v_call: TRBV7-2
j_call: TRBJ2-1
clone_size: -
d_call: TRBD2

cdr3_aa: CASSHRFSGGGDTQYF
cdr3_nt: TGTGCCAGCAGCCATCGGTTTAGCGGGGGAGGAGATACGCAGTATTTT
v_call: TRBV7-9
j_call: TRBJ2-3
clone_size: few
d_call: TRBD2

cdr3_aa: CASSPWPETGGKLFF
cdr3_nt: TGTGCCAGCAGCCCCTGGCCCGAAACGGGAGGAAAACTGTTTTTT
v_call: TRBV7-9
j_call: TRBJ1-4
clone_size: -
d_call: -

cdr3_aa: CASSRKDPSYNEQFF
cdr3_nt: TGTGCCAGCAGCCGGAAGGACCCCTCCTACAATGAGCAGTTCTTC
v_call: TRBV14
j_call: TRBJ2-1
clone_size: few
d_call: -

cdr3_aa: CASSPPRGILTDTQYF
cdr3_nt: TGTGCCAGCTCACCACCGAGGGGGATCCTGACAGATACGCAGTATTTT
v_call: TRBV18
j_call: TRBJ2-3
clone_size: few
d_call: -

cdr3_aa: CSAGDRRGGGEQYF
cdr3_nt: TGCAGTGCTGGGGATCGGAGGGGGGGCGGCGAGCAGTACTTC
v_call: TRBV20-1
j_call: TRBJ2-7
clone_size: -
d_call: -

cdr3_aa: CSAPDRGTDTQYF
cdr3_nt: TGCAGTGCTCCCGACAGGGGCACAGATACGCAGTATTTT
v_call: TRBV20-1
j_call: TRBJ2-3
clone_size: -
d_call: TRBD1

cdr3_aa: CSAGRIEAFF
cdr3_nt: TGCAGTGCTGGACGGATTGAAGCTTTCTTT
v_call: TRBV20-1
j_call: TRBJ1-1
clone_size: few
d_call: -

cdr3_aa: CSARIATSVGYNEQFF
cdr3_nt: TGCAGTGCTAGAATTGCGACTAGTGTTGGGTACAATGAGCAGTTCTTC
v_call: TRBV20-1
j_call: TRBJ2-1
clone_size: few
d_call: -